This TCR beta chain was sequenced in a study of cytomegalovirus exposure and HLA in healthy donors. Whole-study context: The Caucasian-associated ancestry cluster held about 80% of roughly 370 genotyped donors.

Broader study findings: Later on, an analysis tied approximately 15,000 TCR beta sequences to HLA alleles at 0.05 false discovery rate. A missense DCLRE1C variant was associated with V- and J-gene trimming of TCR beta chains in a later analysis, and an independent cohort replicated the association. Most of the TCR beta V segments (in an earlier analysis) were productive either about 87% or about 30% of the time.

The PCR was carried out with 60 Vbeta primers and 13 Jbeta primers. Measured with immunoSEQ multiplex PCR; TCRdb has only the in-frame clones, and not every one. This sample has 150,000 to 200,000 clones; 77% occur once, and the top ten carry 1.4%. In the case of this clone: Its antigen is not known.

Sequencing was done on a sample of PBMCs. The sequence came from a man aged 18 to 35 in good health and CMV-seronegative.

CDR3 coding DNA: TGCGCCAGCAGCTTGGGACAGGGGGCGGTAGGGGCCAACGTCCTGACTTTC. It codes for CASSLGQGAVGANVLTF. The gene calls are TRBV5-1 and TRBJ2-6, with 10 bases aligning to TRBD1. The CDR3 consists of 17 residues. The V gene's germline CDR1 is SGHRS and CDR2 YFSETQ. Unmatched junction bases numbered 4, after V lost 0 bases and J lost 4 bases.